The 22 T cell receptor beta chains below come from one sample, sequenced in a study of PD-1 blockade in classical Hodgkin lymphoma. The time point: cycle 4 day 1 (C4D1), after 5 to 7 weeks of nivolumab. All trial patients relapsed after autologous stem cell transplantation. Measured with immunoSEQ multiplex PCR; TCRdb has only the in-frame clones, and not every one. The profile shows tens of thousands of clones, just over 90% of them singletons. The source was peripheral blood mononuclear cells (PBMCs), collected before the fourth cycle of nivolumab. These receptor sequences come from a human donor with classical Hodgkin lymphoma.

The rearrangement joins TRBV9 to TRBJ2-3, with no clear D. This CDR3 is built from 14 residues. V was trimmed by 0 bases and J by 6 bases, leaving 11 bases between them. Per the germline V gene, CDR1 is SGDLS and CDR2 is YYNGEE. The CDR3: CASSVGDLWDTQYF. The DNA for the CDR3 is TGTGCCAGCAGCGTAGGGGATCTGTGGGATACGCAGTATTTT. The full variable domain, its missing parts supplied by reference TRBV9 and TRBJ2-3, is DSGVTQTPKHLITATGQRVTLRCSPRSGDLSVYWYQQSLDQGLQFLIQYYNGEERAKGNILERFSAQQFPDLHSELNLSSLELGDSALYFCASSVGDLWDTQYFGPGTRLTVL.

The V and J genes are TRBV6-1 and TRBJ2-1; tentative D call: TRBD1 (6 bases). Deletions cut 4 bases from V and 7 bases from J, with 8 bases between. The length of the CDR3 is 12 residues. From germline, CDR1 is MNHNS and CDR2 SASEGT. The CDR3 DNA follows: TGTGCCAGCAGTGTCCAGGGGAATGAGCAGTTCTTC. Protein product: CASSVQGNEQFF.

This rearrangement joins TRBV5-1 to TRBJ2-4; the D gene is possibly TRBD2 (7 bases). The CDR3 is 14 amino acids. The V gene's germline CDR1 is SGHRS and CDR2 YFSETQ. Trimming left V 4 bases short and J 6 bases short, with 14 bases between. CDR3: CASSPREGGNIQYF. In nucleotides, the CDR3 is TGCGCCAGCAGCCCCAGGGAGGGGGGAAACATTCAGTACTTC.

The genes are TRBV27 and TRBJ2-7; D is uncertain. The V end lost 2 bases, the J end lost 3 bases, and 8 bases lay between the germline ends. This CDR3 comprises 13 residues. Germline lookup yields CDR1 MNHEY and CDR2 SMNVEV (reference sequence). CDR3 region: CASSLGRFYEQYF. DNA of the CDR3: TGTGCCAGCAGTTTAGGCCGGTTCTACGAGCAGTACTTC.

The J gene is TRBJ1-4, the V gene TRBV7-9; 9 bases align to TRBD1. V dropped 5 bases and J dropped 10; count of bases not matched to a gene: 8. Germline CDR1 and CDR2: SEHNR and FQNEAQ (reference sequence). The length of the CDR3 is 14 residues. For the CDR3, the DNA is TGTGCCAGCAGCCAAACTGGACAGGGGAGAAAACTGTTTTTT. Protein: CASSQTGQGRKLFF. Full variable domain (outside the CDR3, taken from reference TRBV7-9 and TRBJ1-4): DTGVSQNPRHKITKRGQNVTFRCDPISEHNRLYWYRQTLGQGPEFLTYFQNEAQLEKSRLLSDRFSAERPKGSFSTLEIQRTEQGDSAMYLCASSQTGQGRKLFFGSGTQLSVL.

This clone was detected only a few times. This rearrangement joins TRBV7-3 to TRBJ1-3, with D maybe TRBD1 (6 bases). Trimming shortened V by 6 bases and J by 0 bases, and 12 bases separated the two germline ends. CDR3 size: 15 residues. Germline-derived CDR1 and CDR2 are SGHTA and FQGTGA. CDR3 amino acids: CASSMGHNSGNTIYF. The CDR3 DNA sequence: TGTGCCAGCAGTATGGGACACAACTCTGGAAACACCATATATTTT.

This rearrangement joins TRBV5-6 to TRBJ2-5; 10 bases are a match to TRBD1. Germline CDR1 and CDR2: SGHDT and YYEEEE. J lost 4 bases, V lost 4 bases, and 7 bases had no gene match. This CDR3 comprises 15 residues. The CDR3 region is CASSKRTGGRETQYF. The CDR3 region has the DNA TGTGCCAGCAGCAAACGGACAGGGGGGCGAGAGACCCAGTACTTC.

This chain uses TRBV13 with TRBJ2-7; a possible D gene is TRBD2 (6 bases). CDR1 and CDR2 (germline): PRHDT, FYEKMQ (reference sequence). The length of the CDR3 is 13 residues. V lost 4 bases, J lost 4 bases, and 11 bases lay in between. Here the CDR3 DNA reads TGTGCCAGCAGCTACCTTGGGGGGTACGAGCAGTACTTC. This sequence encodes CASSYLGGYEQYF.

CDR3 loop: CATHLSLADAYEQYF. Here the CDR3 DNA reads TGTGCCACGCATCTATCTCTAGCGGACGCCTACGAGCAGTACTTC. The J gene is TRBJ2-7, the V gene TRBV28, with TRBD2 matching 7 bases. This CDR3 comprises 15 residues. Trimming removed 10 bases from V and 2 bases from J; junction bases left unmatched: 14. Germline values: CDR1 MDHEN, CDR2 SYDVKM.

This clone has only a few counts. CDR3 sequence reads: CASSMTGELYNSPLHF. The CDR3 DNA is TGTGCCAGTAGTATGACAGGAGAGCTTTATAATTCACCCCTCCACTTT. V and J are TRBV19 and TRBJ1-6; D possibly corresponds to TRBD1 (6 bases). Per germline, CDR1 LNHDA and CDR2 SQIVND (reference sequence). The V end lost 3 bases, the J end lost 4 bases, and 13 bases lay between the germline ends. This CDR3 is 16 amino acids long.

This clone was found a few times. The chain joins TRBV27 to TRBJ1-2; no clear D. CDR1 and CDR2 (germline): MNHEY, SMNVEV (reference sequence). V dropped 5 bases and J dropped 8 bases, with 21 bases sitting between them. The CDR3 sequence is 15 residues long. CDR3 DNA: TGTGCCAGCAGTCCGACGCTTTATGTCTGGTACGGCTACACCTTC. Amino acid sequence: CASSPTLYVWYGYTF.

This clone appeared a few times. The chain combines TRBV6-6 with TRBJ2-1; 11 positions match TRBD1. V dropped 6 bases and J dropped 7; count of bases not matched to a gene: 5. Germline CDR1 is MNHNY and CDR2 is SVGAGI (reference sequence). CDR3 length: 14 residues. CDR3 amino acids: CASRPGTGGNEQFF. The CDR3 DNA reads TGTGCCAGCAGACCCGGGACAGGGGGGAATGAGCAGTTCTTC.

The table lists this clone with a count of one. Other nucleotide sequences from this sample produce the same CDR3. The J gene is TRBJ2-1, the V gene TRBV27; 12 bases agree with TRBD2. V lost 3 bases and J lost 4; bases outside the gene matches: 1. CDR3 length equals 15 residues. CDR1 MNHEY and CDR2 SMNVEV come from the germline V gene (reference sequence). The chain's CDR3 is CASSLGTSGYNEQFF. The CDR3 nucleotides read TGTGCCAGCAGTTTGGGGACTAGCGGGTACAATGAGCAGTTCTTC.

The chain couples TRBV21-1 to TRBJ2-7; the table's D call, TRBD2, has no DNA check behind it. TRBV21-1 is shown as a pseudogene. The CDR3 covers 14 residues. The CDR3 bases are TGTGCCAGCAGCAAACGCGGCACCTCCTACGAGCAGTACTTC. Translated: CASSKRGTSYEQYF.

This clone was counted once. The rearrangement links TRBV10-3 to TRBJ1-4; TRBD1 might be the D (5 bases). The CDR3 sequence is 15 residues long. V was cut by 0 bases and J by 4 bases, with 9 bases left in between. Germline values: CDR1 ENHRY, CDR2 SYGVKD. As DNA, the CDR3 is TGTGCCATCAGTGAGTCAGGGGCGGTTAATGAAAAACTGTTTTTT. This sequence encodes CAISESGAVNEKLFF.

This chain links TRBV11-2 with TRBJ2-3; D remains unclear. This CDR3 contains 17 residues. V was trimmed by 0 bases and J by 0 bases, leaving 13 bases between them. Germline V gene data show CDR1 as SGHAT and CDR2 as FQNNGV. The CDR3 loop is CASSLDLHSSSTDTQYF. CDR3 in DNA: TGTGCCAGCAGCTTAGATCTGCACAGCTCTAGCACAGATACGCAGTATTTT.

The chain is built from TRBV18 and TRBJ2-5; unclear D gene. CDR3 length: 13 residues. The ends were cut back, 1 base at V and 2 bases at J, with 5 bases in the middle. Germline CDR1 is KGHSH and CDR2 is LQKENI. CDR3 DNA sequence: TGTGCCAGCTCACCACAAAATCAAGAGACCCAGTACTTC. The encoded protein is CASSPQNQETQYF.

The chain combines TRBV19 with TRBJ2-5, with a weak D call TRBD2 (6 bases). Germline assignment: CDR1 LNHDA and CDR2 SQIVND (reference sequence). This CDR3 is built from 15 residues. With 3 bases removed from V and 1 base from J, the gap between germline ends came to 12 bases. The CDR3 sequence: CASSIRRRAQETQYF. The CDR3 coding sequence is TGTGCCAGTAGTATTAGGAGGAGGGCCCAAGAGACCCAGTACTTC.

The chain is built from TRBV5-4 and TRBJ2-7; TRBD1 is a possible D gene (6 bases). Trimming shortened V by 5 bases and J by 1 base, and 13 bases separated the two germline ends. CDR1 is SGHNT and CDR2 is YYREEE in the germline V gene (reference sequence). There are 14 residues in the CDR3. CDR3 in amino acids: CASSTGTPSYEQYF. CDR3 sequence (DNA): TGTGCCAGCAGTACCGGGACACCTTCCTACGAGCAGTACTTC. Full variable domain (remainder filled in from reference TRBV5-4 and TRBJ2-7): ETGVTQSPTHLIKTRGQQVTLRCSSQSGHNTVSWYQQALGQGPQFIFQYYREEENGRGNFPPRFSGLQFPNYSSELNVNALELDDSALYLCASSTGTPSYEQYFGPGTRLTVT.

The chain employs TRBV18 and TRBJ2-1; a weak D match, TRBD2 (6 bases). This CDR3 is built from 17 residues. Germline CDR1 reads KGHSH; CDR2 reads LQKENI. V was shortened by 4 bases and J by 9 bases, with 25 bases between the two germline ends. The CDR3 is CASSLSVLGGTLPEQFF. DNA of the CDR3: TGTGCCAGCTCACTAAGCGTCTTGGGGGGAACCCTACCTGAGCAGTTCTTC.

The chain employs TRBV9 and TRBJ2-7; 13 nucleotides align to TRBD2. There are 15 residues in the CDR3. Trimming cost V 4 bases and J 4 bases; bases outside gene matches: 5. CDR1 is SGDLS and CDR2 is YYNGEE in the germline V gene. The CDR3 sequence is CASSPGTSGKYEQYF. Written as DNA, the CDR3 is TGTGCCAGCAGCCCGGGGACTAGCGGGAAGTACGAGCAGTACTTC.

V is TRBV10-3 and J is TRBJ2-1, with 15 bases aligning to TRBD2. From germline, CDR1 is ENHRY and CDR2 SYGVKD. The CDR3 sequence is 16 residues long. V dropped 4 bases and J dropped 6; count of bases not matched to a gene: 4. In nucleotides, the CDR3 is TGTGCCATCAGTGCCGGACTAGCGGGAGGGCCCAATGAGCAGTTCTTC. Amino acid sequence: CAISAGLAGGPNEQFF.